The source of this T cell receptor beta chain is a study of cytomegalovirus exposure and HLA in healthy donors. With 60 Vbeta and 13 Jbeta primers, the PCR was carried out. Only in-frame clones appear in the TCRdb table, and some are missing; sequencing was by immunoSEQ multiplex PCR. The table shows approximately 110,000 clones, with over 75% occurring only once. This clone was counted only a few times. This sample includes further DNA sequences coding for the same CDR3. The CDR3 is 14 residues long. V lost 0 bases, J lost 7 bases, and 3 bases stayed unmatched. CDR1 and CDR2 (germline): SGHNT, YYREEE (reference sequence).

The specimen was PBMCs. The rearrangement joins TRBV5-4 to TRBJ2-7, with 11 bases that match TRBD2. This receptor was obtained from a human donor in good health. CDR3 sequence reads: CASSLGGTSGEQYF. Here the CDR3 DNA reads TGTGCCAGCAGCTTGGGAGGGACTAGCGGAGAGCAGTACTTC.